A selection of T cell receptor beta chains follows, all from one sample in a study of cytomegalovirus exposure and HLA in healthy donors. The data were produced by immunoSEQ multiplex PCR, yet TCRdb's version contains in-frame clones alone and is incomplete. This table holds more than 95,000 clones, 60% to 85% found once. The specimen sequenced was PBMCs. Receptor source: a man aged 50-59 years in good health and CMV-seropositive. Each CDR3 is given with its conserved first and last residue. The order of the fields is D gene, clone size, V gene, J gene, CDR3 DNA, CDR3 protein. D genes are given only for firm matches. A clone size is listed for some rows: how often the clone was seen (once, few, many), or a class if it is expanded.

d_gene: NA; abundance: once; v_gene: TRBV30; j_gene: TRBJ1-2; CDR3nt: TGTGCCTGGAGTGGGTCGGGGTATGGCTACACCTTC; CDR3aa: CAWSGSGYGYTF
d_gene: TRBD2; abundance: NA; v_gene: TRBV6-1; j_gene: TRBJ2-1; CDR3nt: TGTGCCAGCAGTGAAGCGGGACGGGGGGATGAGCAGTTCTTC; CDR3aa: CASSEAGRGDEQFF
d_gene: TRBD2; abundance: NA; v_gene: TRBV5-1; j_gene: TRBJ2-4; CDR3nt: TGCGCCAGCAGCTTGGGGGGAGGGAGGTCCTTAGGAGTTAAAAACATTCAGTACTTC; CDR3aa: CASSLGGGRSLGVKNIQYF
d_gene: TRBD1; abundance: NA; v_gene: TRBV6-6; j_gene: TRBJ2-2; CDR3nt: TGTGCCAGCAGTTACGGGGACAGGGACACCGGGGAGCTGTTTTTT; CDR3aa: CASSYGDRDTGELFF
d_gene: TRBD2; abundance: once; v_gene: TRBV5-1; j_gene: TRBJ2-1; CDR3nt: TGCGCCAGCAGCTTCGGGAGGACCGACAATGAGCAGTTCTTC; CDR3aa: CASSFGRTDNEQFF
d_gene: NA; abundance: NA; v_gene: TRBV28; j_gene: TRBJ2-7; CDR3nt: TGTGCCAGCAGTTTTGGGCAGTTTGCCTACGAGCAGTACTTC; CDR3aa: CASSFGQFAYEQYF
d_gene: NA; abundance: once; v_gene: TRBV6-1; j_gene: TRBJ2-5; CDR3nt: TGTGCCAGCAGTGAAGCTCAGCGGCGGGGGACCCAGTACTTC; CDR3aa: CASSEAQRRGTQYF
d_gene: TRBD2; abundance: NA; v_gene: TRBV7-3; j_gene: TRBJ2-2; CDR3nt: TGTGCCAGCAGGCAAGCGGGAGTCAACACCGGGGAGCTGTTTTTT; CDR3aa: CASRQAGVNTGELFF
d_gene: NA; abundance: NA; v_gene: TRBV7-8; j_gene: TRBJ2-7; CDR3nt: TGTGCCAGCAGCTTAGTTCGGCTTGGGCACGAGCAGTACTTC; CDR3aa: CASSLVRLGHEQYF
d_gene: TRBD2; abundance: NA; v_gene: TRBV18; j_gene: TRBJ2-3; CDR3nt: TGTGCCAGCTCTTCCGGACTAGCGGAGAAAGCAGATACGCAGTATTTT; CDR3aa: CASSSGLAEKADTQYF
d_gene: TRBD2; abundance: NA; v_gene: TRBV7-9; j_gene: TRBJ2-7; CDR3nt: TGTGCCAGCAGCTTAGCCGGGAGGGAAGCCTACGAGCAGTACTTC; CDR3aa: CASSLAGREAYEQYF
d_gene: NA; abundance: NA; v_gene: TRBV2; j_gene: TRBJ2-6; CDR3nt: TGTGCCAGCAGTGATGGGGGGAAGAGAGCCAACGTCCTGACTTTC; CDR3aa: CASSDGGKRANVLTF
d_gene: NA; abundance: NA; v_gene: TRBV6-5; j_gene: TRBJ2-7; CDR3nt: TGTGCCAGCACGGAAGGGCCGGGGTACGAGCAGTACTTC; CDR3aa: CASTEGPGYEQYF
d_gene: NA; abundance: NA; v_gene: TRBV18; j_gene: TRBJ2-7; CDR3nt: TGTGCCAGCTCACCAAGGACAGACTACGAGCAGTACTTC; CDR3aa: CASSPRTDYEQYF
d_gene: TRBD1; abundance: few; v_gene: TRBV18; j_gene: TRBJ2-7; CDR3nt: TGTGCCAGCTCACCACGTTCGACAGGGGGCTACGAGCAGTACTTC; CDR3aa: CASSPRSTGGYEQYF
d_gene: TRBD1; abundance: NA; v_gene: TRBV29-1; j_gene: TRBJ2-7; CDR3nt: TGCAGCGTTGGGGGAAAGACAGGGGTGGACCACGAGCAGTACTTC; CDR3aa: CSVGGKTGVDHEQYF
d_gene: NA; abundance: NA; v_gene: TRBV20-1; j_gene: TRBJ1-2; CDR3nt: TGCAGTGCTAGTACTCGGCATGTAGCTTTC; CDR3aa: CSASTRHVAF
d_gene: TRBD1; abundance: NA; v_gene: TRBV11-2; j_gene: TRBJ1-1; CDR3nt: TGTGCCAGCAGTTCCACAGGGGGCTACACTGAAGCTTTCTTT; CDR3aa: CASSSTGGYTEAFF
d_gene: NA; abundance: NA; v_gene: TRBV28; j_gene: TRBJ2-7; CDR3nt: TGTGCCAGCAGTTATGGGAGCCACTACGAGCAGTACTTC; CDR3aa: CASSYGSHYEQYF
d_gene: NA; abundance: NA; v_gene: TRBV28; j_gene: TRBJ2-7; CDR3nt: TGTGCCAGCACGACAGGTTTCGTGCACGAGCAGTACTTC; CDR3aa: CASTTGFVHEQYF
d_gene: NA; abundance: once; v_gene: TRBV6-5; j_gene: TRBJ1-5; CDR3nt: TGTGCCAGCAGTAGAAGGGGTTTTCAGCCCCAGCATTTT; CDR3aa: CASSRRGFQPQHF
d_gene: TRBD2; abundance: NA; v_gene: TRBV5-1; j_gene: TRBJ2-5; CDR3nt: TGCGCCAGCAGGGGGAGGACTAGCGGGAGCGAGACCCAGTACTTC; CDR3aa: CASRGRTSGSETQYF
d_gene: NA; abundance: NA; v_gene: TRBV11-2; j_gene: TRBJ1-4; CDR3nt: TGTGCCAGCAGCACCCTAACCCGAGGGAATGAAAAACTGTTTTTT; CDR3aa: CASSTLTRGNEKLFF
d_gene: NA; abundance: NA; v_gene: TRBV6-1; j_gene: TRBJ1-2; CDR3nt: TGTGCCAGCAGGCGAGACAGTCTCTATGGCTACACCTTC; CDR3aa: CASRRDSLYGYTF
d_gene: NA; abundance: NA; v_gene: TRBV4-3; j_gene: TRBJ2-7; CDR3nt: TGCGCCAGCAGCCAGGCGGCGGGCTCCTCGTACGAGCAGTACTTC; CDR3aa: CASSQAAGSSYEQYF
d_gene: NA; abundance: once; v_gene: TRBV27; j_gene: TRBJ2-1; CDR3nt: TGTGCCAGCAGTTTATCCACACATGTGGGGAGAGGGCAGTTCTTC; CDR3aa: CASSLSTHVGRGQFF
d_gene: TRBD1; abundance: once; v_gene: TRBV19; j_gene: TRBJ2-3; CDR3nt: TGTGCCAGTAGCCGCCCCGTCTGGACAGGGGGCTTGGATACGCAGTATTTT; CDR3aa: CASSRPVWTGGLDTQYF
d_gene: TRBD1; abundance: NA; v_gene: TRBV5-1; j_gene: TRBJ1-2; CDR3nt: TGCGCCAGCAGCTTGGTCGGACAGGGGGCAGCGAACTATGGCTACACCTTC; CDR3aa: CASSLVGQGAANYGYTF
d_gene: TRBD1; abundance: once; v_gene: TRBV15; j_gene: TRBJ2-7; CDR3nt: TGTGCCACCAGCAGGGCCGGGACAGGGGCCTACGAGCAGTACTTC; CDR3aa: CATSRAGTGAYEQYF
d_gene: TRBD2; abundance: NA; v_gene: TRBV7-9; j_gene: TRBJ2-2; CDR3nt: TGTGCCAGCAGCCAGAGGGCTAGCGGGAGGGTGAACACCGGGGAGCTGTTTTTT; CDR3aa: CASSQRASGRVNTGELFF
d_gene: TRBD2; abundance: NA; v_gene: TRBV11-2; j_gene: TRBJ2-3; CDR3nt: TGTGCCAGCCTCCGTGGGACTAGCGGCACAGATACGCAGTATTTT; CDR3aa: CASLRGTSGTDTQYF
d_gene: TRBD1; abundance: NA; v_gene: TRBV5-1; j_gene: TRBJ1-4; CDR3nt: TGCGCCAGCAGCCTTCACCGACAGGGGGCGAGTTCAACTAATGAAAAACTGTTTTTT; CDR3aa: CASSLHRQGASSTNEKLFF
d_gene: TRBD2; abundance: NA; v_gene: TRBV9; j_gene: TRBJ2-3; CDR3nt: TGTGCCAGCAGCGTAGGCAGCGGGAGGGCCTCTAACACAGATACGCAGTATTTT; CDR3aa: CASSVGSGRASNTDTQYF
d_gene: NA; abundance: NA; v_gene: TRBV30; j_gene: TRBJ2-7; CDR3nt: TGTGCCTGGGCAGGGGTCGTTGAGCAGTACTTC; CDR3aa: CAWAGVVEQYF
d_gene: NA; abundance: NA; v_gene: TRBV11-2; j_gene: TRBJ1-2; CDR3nt: TGTGCCAGCAGCTCTATCCGACAGGCGTATGGCTACACCTTC; CDR3aa: CASSSIRQAYGYTF
d_gene: TRBD1; abundance: NA; v_gene: TRBV6-5; j_gene: TRBJ2-7; CDR3nt: TGTGCCAGCAGTTACTCAGGGACAGGAATATCCTACGAGCAGTACTTC; CDR3aa: CASSYSGTGISYEQYF
d_gene: TRBD1; abundance: NA; v_gene: TRBV11-2; j_gene: TRBJ2-7; CDR3nt: TGTGCCAGCAAAGGGGACAGAGACTACGAGCAGTACTTC; CDR3aa: CASKGDRDYEQYF